This T cell receptor beta chain was found in a study of T cell changes during pregnancy in multiple sclerosis. This clone was counted a single time. Sequencing used immunoSEQ multiplex PCR; TCRdb keeps in-frame clones, though not all of them. This sample has fewer than 35,000 clones; approximately 91% occur once, and the top ten carry about 3%. This CDR3 is 12 amino acids long. Germline V CDR1 and CDR2: SEHNR, FQNEAQ (reference sequence). The chain carries TRBV7-9 and TRBJ2-7, with D tentatively TRBD1 (6 bases). This specimen consisted of CD4+ T cells from peripheral blood mononuclear cells, obtained in the third trimester of pregnancy. The clonotype comes from a female donor in good health, enrolled as a control in a pregnancy study. The CDR3 reads CAIGDTDYEQYF. CDR3 DNA sequence: TGTGCAATCGGGGACACAGACTACGAGCAGTACTTC.